This is a list of T cell receptor beta chains from one sample in a study of blood T cell repertoires in COVID-19. Profiling relied on immunoSEQ multiplex PCR, and the TCRdb table lists in-frame clones only, not all of them. The table lists a few hundred thousand clones, around four fifths of them singletons. Sequencing used PBMCs or T cells enriched from blood (not recorded which). These receptors originate from a man aged 30 to 45 with acute COVID-19. The conserved cysteine and the conserved F or W are not part of the CDR3 here.

ASSIGHEAF	9	TRBV19	TRBJ1-1
ASQTGTGDKKLF	12	TRBV7-9	TRBJ1-4
ASSSDSYNSPLH	12	TRBV6-5	TRBJ1-6
ASSLREGETQY	11	TRBV13	TRBJ2-5
ASREDLNYGYT	11	TRBV7-2	TRBJ1-2
ASSQVSSGTGETQY	14	TRBV4-2	TRBJ2-5
ASSHPQGAQH	10	TRBV6-5	TRBJ1-5
AGSPNSNQPQH	11	TRBV2	TRBJ1-5
ASSQVGQATNEKLF	14	TRBV14	TRBJ1-4
ASSLSRQGLLHGYT	14	TRBV5-4	TRBJ1-2
ASSLLGGGSTGELF	14	TRBV11-2	TRBJ2-2
ASTRHSASTDTQY	13	TRBV7-2	TRBJ2-3
ASSLRANYGYT	11	TRBV27	TRBJ1-2
ASSLDSQPQH	10	TRBV5-4	TRBJ1-5
ASRIDRPNEKLF	12	TRBV27	TRBJ1-4
AISERPSANTGELF	14	TRBV10-3	TRBJ2-2
ASSHRDSTNYGYT	13	TRBV21-1	TRBJ1-2
ASDRDRKKHNYGYT	14	TRBV21-1	TRBJ1-2
ASSRDRANSPLH	12	TRBV3-1/TRBV3-2	TRBJ1-6
ASSYRQGGQPQH	12	TRBV6-5	TRBJ1-5
ATSGHREEDTQY	12	TRBV7-9	TRBJ2-3
ASSALQGRVGHQPQH	15	TRBV9	TRBJ1-5
ASSTRGGKSSGANVLT	16	TRBV19	TRBJ2-6
ASSLAGGGTEETQY	14	TRBV27	TRBJ2-5
ASSIVGAGSDGYT	13	TRBV19	TRBJ1-2
ASSLMTGQNSPLH	13	TRBV5-6	TRBJ1-6
ASSPKRQGSSQPQH	14	TRBV28	TRBJ1-5
ASSLVLQGSGNTIY	14	TRBV7-6	TRBJ1-3
AISDGGLKKETQY	13	TRBV10-3	TRBJ2-5
ASSLGGAGQPQH	12	TRBV5-8	TRBJ1-5
ASSQGGWANEQF	12	TRBV14	TRBJ2-1
ASSPLGQLGETQY	13	TRBV28	TRBJ2-5
ASAGTGDTEAF	11	TRBV6-4	TRBJ1-1
ASSPGAGRQETQY	13	TRBV5-1	TRBJ2-5
ASTTSGYNEQF	11	TRBV19	TRBJ2-1
ASSSYGEGWNEQF	13	TRBV6-4	TRBJ2-1
ASRGQGAMSQPQH	13	TRBV28	TRBJ1-5
ASSYGVEGVGKLF	13	TRBV6-5	TRBJ1-4
ASSLYGFAPLH	11	TRBV28	TRBJ1-6
ASFEGAPNEQF	11	TRBV5-1	TRBJ2-1
ASSIVSQYSNQPQH	14	TRBV19	TRBJ1-5
ASSLWTSGSETQY	13	TRBV28	TRBJ2-5
ATGSFAGTEAF	11	TRBV14	TRBJ1-1
ASSVAGTGDLEQF	13	TRBV11-2	TRBJ2-1
ASSLDGRYSPLH	12	TRBV11-2	TRBJ1-6
ASSPQGRGQPQH	12	TRBV18	TRBJ1-5
ASSLIGTGDEKLF	13	TRBV7-9	TRBJ1-4
ASSNSGTPTL	10	TRBV7-9	TRBJ1-2
ASKTTGPTGELF	12	TRBV6-5	TRBJ2-2
ASSLSGVTGNQPQH	14	TRBV5-5	TRBJ1-5
ASSPGTGGNTIY	12	TRBV9	TRBJ1-3
ASSPSGTGIWNYGYT	15	TRBV5-4	TRBJ1-2
ASSHLGTHTGELF	13	TRBV4-1	TRBJ2-2
AWTSGSTPGDEQF	13	TRBV30	TRBJ2-1
ASSHTSGQTNTEAF	14	TRBV4-3	TRBJ1-1